Below, one TCR beta chain is given with its context. In the study's own analysis: Amplification of reference gene primers was used by the study to estimate nucleated cell counts. Sequencing used immunoSEQ multiplex PCR; TCRdb keeps in-frame clones, though not all of them. V and J calls and clone size are given by that table; D and trimming were obtained from the DNA. The sample carries about 120,000 clones, roughly 84% recorded once. This entry comes from a study of blood T cell repertoires in COVID-19. The overall study: From the United States, Italy and Spain came samples of acute and convalescent COVID-19. The cDNA or gDNA used as material had been derived from T cells, B-cell-depleted T cells, or PBMCs.

The germline gives CDR1 SGHVS, CDR2 FQNEAQ. The V gene lost 5 bases and the J gene lost 6 bases, with 8 bases spanning the gap. The length of the CDR3 is 11 residues. V and J are TRBV7-8 and TRBJ2-7; D not certain. Sequencing was carried out using peripheral blood. The sequence was collected from a man aged 55 to 70 with acute or convalescent COVID-19. As DNA, the CDR3 is TGTGCCAGCAGCCCTGGGCTCGAGCAGTACTTC. Amino acid sequence: CASSPGLEQYF.